This TCR beta chain was obtained from a study of CD8 T cells in ankylosing spondylitis. Study findings and constraints: Ankylosing spondylitis blood seemed to carry a telltale TCR beta motif made of several highly homologous variants.

On this clonotype: The antigen is unknown.

The germline V gene has CDR1 DFQATT and CDR2 SNEGSKA (reference sequence). The CDR3 is made up of 14 amino acids. One entry per CDR3 protein results from TCRdb running MiXCR on the 5' RACE reads. In the table there are fewer than 500,000 distinct CDR3 sequences, roughly a quarter of which are singletons. The specimen sequenced was blood, either unsorted or a sorted T cell fraction (not recorded which). The chain links TRBV20-1 to TRBJ2-7, with 10 bases lining up with TRBD1. The TCR comes from a male donor with ankylosing spondylitis. The CDR3 here is CSAPKGQGPHEQYF. The DNA of the CDR3 is TGCAGCGCTCCTAAGGGACAGGGGCCCCACGAGCAGTACTTC.